Described below is a single TCR beta chain sequence and its context. Antigen specificity is unknown. V lost 5 bases to trimming and J lost 7 bases, with 18 bases between them. The germline V gene has CDR1 SQVTM and CDR2 ANQGSEA. The CDR3 has 14 residues. Assay: immunoSEQ multiplex PCR; the TCRdb copy retains only in-frame clones and omits some. Found here are about 30,000 clones, approximately 80% of them singletons; the top ten hold 8% to 10%. The sample's time point: week 23, last vaccination. Doses of 300 ug of mutant IDH1 20-mer peptide were given with topical imiquimod. The sample originates from a study of a mutant IDH1 vaccine in newly diagnosed glioma. Study as a whole: Eight vaccinations were given in weeks 1, 3, 5, 7, 11, 15, 19 and 23. Treated individuals were around 60% male and around 40% female, averaging approximately 40 years of age. Standard pretreatment was either radiotherapy, temozolomide, or, for most, radiochemotherapy with temozolomide.

Study-level findings and limits: Among top peripheral T cell clonotypes, changes seemed unrelated to pseudoprogression.

The material was PBMCs, obtained from a glioma patient whose treatment included an IDH1 peptide vaccine. The chain uses TRBV29-1 and TRBJ1-3; D is possibly TRBD1 (6 bases). The source is a woman aged 18-29 years with glioma. The DNA of the CDR3 is TGCAGCGTTTCCGGGCCAGGGGACGGTAACACCATATATTTT. Encoded protein: CSVSGPGDGNTIYF.